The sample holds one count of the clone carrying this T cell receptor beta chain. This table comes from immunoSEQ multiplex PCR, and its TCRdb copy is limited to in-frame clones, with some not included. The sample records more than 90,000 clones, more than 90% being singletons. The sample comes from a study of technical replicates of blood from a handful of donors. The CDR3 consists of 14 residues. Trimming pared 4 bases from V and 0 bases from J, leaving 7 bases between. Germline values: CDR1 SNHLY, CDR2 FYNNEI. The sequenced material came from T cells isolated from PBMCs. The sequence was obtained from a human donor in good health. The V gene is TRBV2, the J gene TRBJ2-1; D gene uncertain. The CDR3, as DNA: TGTGCCAGCAGTGTCCCAAACTCCTACAATGAGCAGTTCTTC. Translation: CASSVPNSYNEQFF.